The 25 T cell receptor beta chains given below trace back to one sample, sequenced in a study of T cells in women clearing cervical HPV infection. Sequencing was performed with immunoSEQ multiplex PCR; in TCRdb, only in-frame clones are kept and a portion is missing. Here the sample table reports about 30,000 clones. Sequences were obtained from blood buffy coat. Source of these receptors: a woman between 18 and 75 years old with a cervical HPV16 infection that either progressed to CIN3+ or cleared (not recorded which).

As concerns this clone: The read terminates 3 residues before the CDR3 end, so the remaining end is supplied by the germline J gene. This chain links TRBV7-9 with TRBJ1-4; no definite D call. The CDR3 length is 15 residues. V gave up 5 bases and J gave up 5 bases, with 15 bases separating them. Germline lookup yields CDR1 SEHNR and CDR2 FQNEAQ (reference sequence). CDR3 residues: CASSPDGSRNEKLFF. The CDR3 bases that were read are TGTGCCAGCAGCCCGGATGGCAGCAGGAATGAAAAA.

Worth noting for this clone: The CDR3 extends 3 residues past the end of the read, so its final part is completed from the germline J gene. The rearrangement joins TRBV5-1 to TRBJ2-3; 8 positions match TRBD1. The CDR3 loop spans 15 amino acids. V lost 4 bases to trimming and J lost 3 bases; unmatched junction nucleotides: 7. In germline, CDR1 is SGHRS, CDR2 YFSETQ. CDR3 region: CASSPLGTGTDTQYF. Incomplete CDR3 DNA: TGCGCCAGCAGCCCCTTAGGGACAGGTACAGATACG. Looking up the rest from reference TRBV5-1 and TRBJ2-3 gives the full variable domain: KAGVTQTPRYLIKTRGQQVTLSCSPISGHRSVSWYQQTPGQGLQFLFEYFSETQRNKGNFPGRFSGRQFSNSRSEMNVSTLELGDSALYLCASSPLGTGTDTQYFGPGTRLTVL.

As regards this clone: The sequenced fragment ends 3 residues before the CDR3 boundary, so the rest is inferred from the germline J gene. The genes are TRBV7-9 and TRBJ2-3; D might be TRBD2 (6 bases). Deletions cut 5 bases from V and 2 bases from J, with 14 bases between. This CDR3 is 15 amino acids long. Germline values: CDR1 SEHNR, CDR2 FQNEAQ (reference sequence). The CDR3 loop is CASSRGTSTTDTQYF. CDR3 DNA, as far as it was read: TGTGCCAGCAGCCGCGGGACTTCCACCACAGATACG.

With respect to this clone: Coverage ceases 3 residues before the CDR3 finishes, and the germline J gene fills in the end. V gene TRBV4-1 combines with J gene TRBJ1-1; D is uncertain. This CDR3 spans 12 amino acids. Germline CDR1 MGHRA, CDR2 YSYEKL. The sequenced CDR3 bases are TGCGCCAGCAGCCAAGATAGACAAGAA. It yields the protein CASSQDRQE. The complete CDR3 reads CASSQDRQEAFF.

Comment on this clone: The observed sequence ends 3 residues before the CDR3 terminus, with the missing tail filled in from the germline J gene. The chain recombines TRBV19 with TRBJ1-5; TRBD1 matches at 8 bases. V dropped 3 bases and J dropped 5; count of bases not matched to a gene: 3. Germline V gives CDR1 LNHDA, CDR2 SQIVND (reference sequence). This CDR3 region has 14 residues. The CDR3 bases that were read are TGTGCCAGTAGTATGGACAGGGATTATCAGCCC. This gives the protein CASSMDRDYQP. The CDR3, in full, reads CASSMDRDYQPQHF.

Note on this clone: The read falls 3 residues short of the CDR3 end, and the missing part is taken from the germline J gene. V and J are TRBV20-1 and TRBJ1-6; D is uncertain. CDR3 size: 14 residues. Trimming shortened V by 3 bases and J by 7 bases, and 13 bases separated the two germline ends. CDR1 and CDR2 from the germline V gene are DFQATT and SNEGSKA (reference sequence). The CDR3 loop is CSARGQTLNSPLHF. Partial CDR3 DNA: TGCAGTGCTAGGGGCCAAACCCTCAATTCACCC.

For this clone: The read gets to within 3 residues of the CDR3 end, and the germline J gene fills in the rest. The chain uses TRBV20-1 and TRBJ1-6, with D possibly being TRBD1 (5 bases). V gave up 2 bases and J gave up 5 bases, with 16 bases separating them. The CDR3 totals 16 residues. The germline V gene has CDR1 DFQATT and CDR2 SNEGSKA (reference sequence). The covered CDR3 bases are TGCAGTGCTAGAATAAACCGACAGTTACATAATTCACCC. The encoded protein is CSARINRQLHNSP. The entire CDR3 protein reads CSARINRQLHNSPLHF.

With regard to this clone: The CDR3 goes on 3 residues after the read ends, and that part is filled in from the germline J gene. The chain combines TRBV5-6 with TRBJ2-5; 7 bases match TRBD1. The germline CDR1 and CDR2 sequences are SGHDT and YYEEEE. V lost 2 bases, J lost 4 bases, and 5 bases stayed unmatched. CDR3 size: 14 residues. The CDR3 DNA, read in part, is TGTGCCAGCAGCTTAACAGGGGCGCGAGAGACC. It specifies CASSLTGARET. The CDR3 reads in full as CASSLTGARETQYF.

Of note for this clone: From the germline J gene comes the end of the CDR3, since the read stops 3 residues before it. This sequence joins TRBV12-5 and TRBJ1-6; perhaps TRBD1 as D (5 bases). Between the trimmed V and J ends, which lost 10 bases and 5 bases, there was a span of 9 bases. The CDR3 is made up of 12 amino acids. CDR1 is LGHNT, CDR2 FRNRAP, per germline. CDR3 in amino acids: CATGLNNSPLHF. The DNA read from the CDR3 is TGTGCTACGGGACTCAATAATTCACCC.

As to this clone: The CDR3 end lies 3 residues beyond the end of the read and is filled in from the germline J gene. J is TRBJ2-7 and V is TRBV7-9, with D possibly being TRBD1 (5 bases). The germline V and J ends were trimmed by 5 bases and 5 bases, with 16 bases remaining between them. There are 14 residues in the CDR3. Germline-derived CDR1 and CDR2 are SEHNR and FQNEAQ (reference sequence). CDR3 sequence: CASSLQGRENEQYF. Incomplete CDR3 DNA: TGTGCCAGCAGCCTTCAGGGTAGAGAAAACGAG.

Concerning this clone: The read ends 3 residues shy of where the CDR3 ends; the end is completed using the germline J gene. This sequence joins TRBV19 and TRBJ2-1; D possibly corresponds to TRBD1 (5 bases). The CDR3 consists of 14 residues. The germline V gene has CDR1 LNHDA and CDR2 SQIVND (reference sequence). The V end was cut by 5 bases, the J end by 4 bases, with 12 bases between. CDR3 in amino acids: CASSSGQAYNEQFF. Incomplete CDR3 DNA: TGTGCCAGTAGTTCAGGGCAGGCTTACAATGAG.

A remark on this clone: The sequenced fragment ends 3 residues before the CDR3 boundary, so the rest is inferred from the germline J gene. The V and J genes are TRBV2 and TRBJ2-2; TRBD1 is a possible D gene (6 bases). Germline V gives CDR1 SNHLY, CDR2 FYNNEI. The CDR3 loop spans 15 amino acids. The germline V and J ends were trimmed by 5 bases and 6 bases, with 16 bases remaining between them. CDR3 region: CASSSVLGGAGELFF. The part of the CDR3 DNA that was read is TGTGCCAGCAGTAGCGTCTTAGGGGGAGCCGGGGAG.

With regard to this clone: The CDR3 end is not reached by the read, which stops 3 residues before it; the germline J gene fills it in. The rearrangement links TRBV7-3 to TRBJ1-1; TRBD1 matches at 10 bases. V shed 3 bases and J 3 bases; nucleotides not matched to a gene: 1. Germline CDR1 is SGHTA and CDR2 is FQGTGA. The CDR3 loop spans 14 amino acids. The CDR3: CASSLGTGDTEAFF. The CDR3 bases that were read are TGTGCCAGCAGCTTGGGGACAGGGGACACTGAA.

Of note for this clone: The read comes to an end 3 residues before the CDR3 does, leaving the germline J gene to fill in the end. V and J are TRBV5-1 and TRBJ2-7, with a weak D call TRBD2 (6 bases). V lost 0 bases and J lost 2, with 9 bases in between. There are 14 residues in the CDR3. Per germline, CDR1 SGHRS and CDR2 YFSETQ. The CDR3 bases that were read are TGCGCCAGCAGCTTGGTTCCGGGGGCCTACGAG. Protein product: CASSLVPGAYE. The full CDR3 is CASSLVPGAYEQYF.

Remarks on this clone: The CDR3 extends 3 residues past the end of the read, so its final part is completed from the germline J gene. V gene TRBV6-1 combines with J gene TRBJ1-2, with D tentatively TRBD1 (5 bases). The CDR3 loop spans 15 amino acids. The V gene lost 2 bases and the J gene lost 1 base, with 11 bases spanning the gap. Germline V gene lookup returns CDR1 MNHNS and CDR2 SASEGT. CDR3 protein: CASSEFRGVNYGYTF. The part of the CDR3 DNA that was read is TGTGCCAGCAGTGAATTCCGGGGGGTTAACTATGGC.

As concerns this clone: The read halts 3 residues ahead of the CDR3 end, with the missing end drawn from the germline J gene. This rearrangement joins TRBV19 to TRBJ2-2; 9 bases agree with TRBD2. Germline lookup yields CDR1 LNHDA and CDR2 SQIVND (reference sequence). The V segment lost 6 bases and the J segment 6 bases; nucleotides outside the gene matches: 11. The CDR3 is 16 residues long. This CDR3 is CASSPFSGSIAGELFF. The sequenced part of the CDR3 DNA is TGTGCCAGTAGCCCCTTTAGCGGGAGTATTGCCGGGGAG.

Of note for this clone: With the read ending 3 residues before the CDR3 end, the germline J gene is used to fill in that end. The V call is TRBV2, the J call TRBJ1-2, with D maybe TRBD1 (6 bases). V was shortened by 4 bases and J by 4 bases, with 16 bases between the two germline ends. The CDR3 consists of 15 residues. Germline CDR1 SNHLY, CDR2 FYNNEI. This CDR3 is CASSGTEAASYGYTF. Partial CDR3 DNA: TGTGCCAGCAGTGGGACAGAGGCGGCTTCCTATGGC. Based on the CDR3 plus reference TRBV2 and TRBJ1-2, the full variable domain is EPEVTQTPSHQVTQMGQEVILRCVPISNHLYFYWYRQILGQKVEFLVSFYNNEISEKSEIFDDQFSVERPDGSNFTLKIRSTKLEDSAMYFCASSGTEAASYGYTFGSGTRLTVV.

About this clone: Read coverage stops 3 residues before the CDR3 terminus; the germline J gene supplies the remainder. The chain joins TRBV18 to TRBJ2-2, with TRBD1 matching over 8 bases. This CDR3 spans 16 amino acids. V lost 5 bases, J lost 0 bases, and 5 bases stayed unmatched. Per germline, CDR1 KGHSH and CDR2 LQKENI. This CDR3 is CASSATGGTNTGELFF. The covered CDR3 bases are TGTGCCAGCTCAGCTACAGGGGGTACGAACACCGGGGAG.

Comments on this clone: The CDR3 is cut off 3 residues early in the read; its end comes from the germline J gene. The V call is TRBV2, the J call TRBJ1-1; TRBD1 agrees at 10 bases. V dropped 7 bases and J dropped 1; count of bases not matched to a gene: 6. This CDR3 region has 15 residues. CDR1 and CDR2 (germline): SNHLY, FYNNEI. The CDR3 sequence: CASKERTGGNTEAFF. CDR3 DNA, as far as it was read: TGTGCCAGCAAAGAAAGGACAGGGGGGAACACTGAA.

To note about this clone: The read is 3 residues too short to cover the CDR3 end, so that end is filled in from the germline J gene. This sequence joins TRBV10-1 and TRBJ1-3; D remains ambiguous. This CDR3 has 15 residues. The V end lost 6 bases, the J end lost 0 bases, and 12 bases lay between the germline ends. CDR1 and CDR2 (germline): WNHNN, SYGVQD (reference sequence). The covered CDR3 bases are TGCGCCAGCAGGATAGAGCCCTCCTCTGGAAACACC. It yields the protein CASRIEPSSGNT. From start to end, the CDR3 is CASRIEPSSGNTIYF.

With respect to this clone: The observed sequence ends 3 residues before the CDR3 terminus, with the missing tail filled in from the germline J gene. The chain recombines TRBV15 with TRBJ1-1; a possible D gene is TRBD1 (5 bases). Germline assignment: CDR1 LNHNV and CDR2 YYDKDF (reference sequence). Trimming cost V 0 bases and J 4 bases, with 9 bases left between them. This CDR3 is 14 amino acids long. The sequenced part of the CDR3 DNA is TGTGCCACCAGCAGAGATCGGGGGACCACTGAA. Amino acid sequence: CATSRDRGTTE. The entire CDR3 sequence reads CATSRDRGTTEAFF.

Points on this clone: The sequence runs out 3 residues before the end of the CDR3; the remainder is reconstructed from the germline J gene. J is TRBJ2-7 and V is TRBV18; 14 positions agree with TRBD2. In germline, CDR1 is KGHSH, CDR2 LQKENI. The CDR3 spans 18 residues. V gave up 4 bases and J gave up 5 bases; unmatched junction bases: 13. This CDR3 reads CASSRQQRTSGGPDEQYF. The part of the CDR3 DNA that was read is TGTGCCAGCTCACGACAACAAAGGACTAGCGGGGGGCCTGACGAG. Looking up the rest from reference TRBV18 and TRBJ2-7 gives the full variable domain: NAGVMQNPRHLVRRRGQEARLRCSPMKGHSHVYWYRQLPEEGLKFMVYLQKENIIDESGMPKERFSAEFPKEGPSILRIQQVVRGDSAAYFCASSRQQRTSGGPDEQYFGPGTRLTVT.

Remarks on this clone: One junction end does not reproduce the germline sequence, and a read error may be involved. Read coverage stops 3 residues before the CDR3 terminus; the germline J gene supplies the remainder. The chain combines TRBV4-2 with TRBJ2-2; the match to TRBD1 covers 8 bases. The CDR3 loop spans 16 amino acids. Germline loops: CDR1 LGHNA, CDR2 YNFKEQ. The CDR3: CASSQGQDPTTGELFF. CDR3 DNA, as far as it was read: TGCGCCAGCAGCCAGGGACAGGACCCTACCACCGGGGAG.

A remark on this clone: The read ends 3 residues shy of where the CDR3 ends; the end is completed using the germline J gene. The V and J genes are TRBV6-4 and TRBJ2-5; D call uncertain. Per the germline V gene, CDR1 is MRHNA and CDR2 is SNTAGT. Trimming left V 5 bases short and J 2 bases short, with 9 bases between. The CDR3 totals 13 residues. CDR3 residues: CASSPTPQETQYF. CDR3 bases read: TGTGCCAGCAGTCCGACTCCACAAGAGACC.

With respect to this clone: The missing CDR3 end, 3 residues past where the read stops, is filled in from the germline J gene. The rearrangement uses TRBV20-1 and TRBJ2-1, with 14 bases identical to TRBD2. The germline CDR1 and CDR2 sequences are DFQATT and SNEGSKA (reference sequence). The CDR3 spans 15 residues. V shed 3 bases and J 6 bases; nucleotides not matched to a gene: 4. The CDR3 DNA, read in part, is TGCAGTGCTAGCCCCGGACTAGCGGGAGGCAATGAG. Encoded protein: CSASPGLAGGNE. The entire CDR3 reads CSASPGLAGGNEQFF.